This TCR beta chain derives from a study of blood T cell repertoires in COVID-19. Overall study context: Donors in the United States, Italy and Spain gave samples during acute or convalescent COVID-19. The analysed material was cDNA or gDNA that came from T cells, B-cell-depleted T cells, or PBMCs.

Per the original data handling: Amplifying reference gene primers gave estimates of nucleated cell counts. Sequencing was performed with immunoSEQ multiplex PCR; in TCRdb, only in-frame clones are kept and a portion is missing. From that table come the V and J calls and clone size; the DNA was used to work out D and trimming. This table has roughly 700,000 clones, about 87% appearing once. CDR1 and CDR2 (germline): SGHVS, FNYEAQ. This CDR3 spans 15 amino acids. Trimming removed 4 bases at V and 0 bases at J, with 9 bases between. The chain carries TRBV7-6 and TRBJ2-2; a possible D gene is TRBD1 (6 bases). The sequence was obtained from a woman aged 18-35 years with acute or convalescent COVID-19. The specimen sequenced was peripheral blood. The CDR3 nucleotides are TGTGCCAGCAGCTCCGGGACACCGAACACCGGGGAGCTGTTTTTT. Its translation: CASSSGTPNTGELFF.